This T cell receptor (beta chain) is drawn from a study of T cell responses to AZD1222 COVID-19 vaccine. Whole-study results and caveats: In a largely white British group with more females than males, clonal diversity was possibly underestimated. Spike as a whole was targeted by vaccine-associated CD4 TCRs, dominant at 160-218 and 743-854.

The CDR3 contains 14 residues. CDR1 and CDR2 from the germline V gene are SGHNT and YYREEE (reference sequence). J gave up 1 base and V 4 bases, and 4 bases lay outside the gene matches. Points on this clone: Antigen specificity is unknown.

Generated by immunoSEQ multiplex PCR, the TCRdb table keeps only in-frame clones and is missing some. The repertoire holds around 71,000 clones, with roughly 80% as singletons. This TCR came from an adult who received the AZD1222 COVID-19 vaccine. Specimen: peripheral blood, collected 28 days after the second AZD1222 dose. The rearrangement links TRBV5-4 to TRBJ2-5, with 7 positions matching TRBD2. The CDR3 loop reads CASSPGGLQETQYF. CDR3 nucleotides: TGTGCCAGCAGCCCGGGGGGACTCCAAGAGACCCAGTACTTC.